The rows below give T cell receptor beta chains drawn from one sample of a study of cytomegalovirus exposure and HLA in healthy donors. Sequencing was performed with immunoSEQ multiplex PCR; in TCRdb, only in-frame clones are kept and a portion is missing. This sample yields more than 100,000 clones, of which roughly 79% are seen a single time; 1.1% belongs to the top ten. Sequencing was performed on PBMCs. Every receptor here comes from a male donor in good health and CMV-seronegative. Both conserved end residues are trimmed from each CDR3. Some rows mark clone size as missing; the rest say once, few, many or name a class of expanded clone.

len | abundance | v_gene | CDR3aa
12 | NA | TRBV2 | ASSDSGVTEKLF
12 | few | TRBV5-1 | ASSLEWGQEVAY
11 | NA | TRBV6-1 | ASSEGDRDGQY
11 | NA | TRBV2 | ASSSDRFYEQY
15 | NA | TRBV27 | ASSPTLNRGRGETQY
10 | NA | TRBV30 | AWSSGAGRAF
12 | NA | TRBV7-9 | ASSRTGDGNEQY
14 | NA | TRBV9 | ASSVTASGSTDTQY
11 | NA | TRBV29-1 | SVATAGPYEQY
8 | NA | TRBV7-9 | SSGTQGYT
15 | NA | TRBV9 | ASSGAGVPSSGNTIY
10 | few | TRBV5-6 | ASSASSGIQY
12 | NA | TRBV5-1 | ASRSGTGSNEQY